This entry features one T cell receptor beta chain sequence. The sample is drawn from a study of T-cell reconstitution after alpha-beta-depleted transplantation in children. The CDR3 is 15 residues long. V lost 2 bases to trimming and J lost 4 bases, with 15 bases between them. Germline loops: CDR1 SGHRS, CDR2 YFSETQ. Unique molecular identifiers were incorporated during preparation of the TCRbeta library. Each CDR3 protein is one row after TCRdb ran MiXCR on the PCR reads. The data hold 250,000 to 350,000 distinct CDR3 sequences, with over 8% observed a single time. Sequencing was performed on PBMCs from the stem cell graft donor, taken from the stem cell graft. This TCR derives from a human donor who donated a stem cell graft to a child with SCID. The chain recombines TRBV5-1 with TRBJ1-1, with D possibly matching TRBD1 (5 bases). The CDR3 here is CASSFVGGGGTEAFF. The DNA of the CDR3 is TGCGCCAGCAGCTTCGTTGGTGGTGGGGGCACTGAAGCTTTCTTT.